This T cell receptor (beta chain) is drawn from a study of shared clonotypes between healthy human individuals. The study's findings and limits: Donor scarcity curtailed the genetic and exposure-history diversity represented herein.

This clone was counted only a few times. Its specificity is not known. Unsorted PBMCs provided DNA that was sequenced on ten immunoSEQ deep assay plates. Sequencing used immunoSEQ multiplex PCR; TCRdb keeps in-frame clones, though not all of them. The sample contains roughly 490,000 clones, 76% of which appear only once. Germline V gives CDR1 SEHNR, CDR2 FQNEAQ (reference sequence). V gave up 5 bases and J gave up 5 bases; unmatched junction bases: 17. CDR3 length equals 17 residues. The sample taken for sequencing was PBMCs. The sequence was obtained from a woman aged 40 to 55 in good health. Some clones in this sample may be carry-over from other donors' samples. The V gene is TRBV7-9, the J gene TRBJ2-7, with TRBD2 matching over 8 bases. CDR3 DNA: TGTGCCAGCAGCCGCCCGATTGGGATAGCGGGATCCCACGAGCAGTACTTC. Translation gives CASSRPIGIAGSHEQYF.